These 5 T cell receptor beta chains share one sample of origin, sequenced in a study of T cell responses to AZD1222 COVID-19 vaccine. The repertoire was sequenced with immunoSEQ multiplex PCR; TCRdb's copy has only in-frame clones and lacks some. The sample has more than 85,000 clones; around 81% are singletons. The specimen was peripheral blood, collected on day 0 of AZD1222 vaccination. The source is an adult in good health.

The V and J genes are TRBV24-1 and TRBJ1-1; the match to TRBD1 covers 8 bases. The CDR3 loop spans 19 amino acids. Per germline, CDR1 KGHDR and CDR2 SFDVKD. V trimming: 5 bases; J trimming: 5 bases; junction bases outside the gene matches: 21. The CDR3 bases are TGTGCCACCAGTGGTACACCCGGGACAGGTAGTGGCCGCGGGACTGAAGCTTTCTTT. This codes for CATSGTPGTGSGRGTEAFF.

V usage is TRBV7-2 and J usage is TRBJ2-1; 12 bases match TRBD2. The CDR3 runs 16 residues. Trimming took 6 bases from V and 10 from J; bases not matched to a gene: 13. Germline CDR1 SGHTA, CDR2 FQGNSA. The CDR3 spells CASRPILAGGGREQFF. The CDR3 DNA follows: TGTGCCAGCAGACCTATACTAGCGGGGGGCGGCCGGGAGCAGTTCTTC.

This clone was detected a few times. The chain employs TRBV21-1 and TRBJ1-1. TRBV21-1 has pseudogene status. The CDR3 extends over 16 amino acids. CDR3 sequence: CASSKAAGDGGTEAFF. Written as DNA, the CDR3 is TGTGCCAGCAGCAAAGCAGCGGGGGACGGGGGAACTGAAGCTTTCTTT.

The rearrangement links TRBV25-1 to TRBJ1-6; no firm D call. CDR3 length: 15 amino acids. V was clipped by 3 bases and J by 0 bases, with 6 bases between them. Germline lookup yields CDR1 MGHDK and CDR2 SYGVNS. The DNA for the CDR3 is TGTGCCAGCAGTGAGGATTTCTCCTATAATTCACCCCTCCACTTT. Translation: CASSEDFSYNSPLHF.

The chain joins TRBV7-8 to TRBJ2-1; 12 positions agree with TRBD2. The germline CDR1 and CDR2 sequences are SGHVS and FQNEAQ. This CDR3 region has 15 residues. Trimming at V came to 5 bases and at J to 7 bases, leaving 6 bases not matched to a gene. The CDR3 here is CASSLLAGGYNEQFF. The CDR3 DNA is TGTGCCAGCAGCCTCCTAGCGGGAGGGTATAATGAGCAGTTCTTC.